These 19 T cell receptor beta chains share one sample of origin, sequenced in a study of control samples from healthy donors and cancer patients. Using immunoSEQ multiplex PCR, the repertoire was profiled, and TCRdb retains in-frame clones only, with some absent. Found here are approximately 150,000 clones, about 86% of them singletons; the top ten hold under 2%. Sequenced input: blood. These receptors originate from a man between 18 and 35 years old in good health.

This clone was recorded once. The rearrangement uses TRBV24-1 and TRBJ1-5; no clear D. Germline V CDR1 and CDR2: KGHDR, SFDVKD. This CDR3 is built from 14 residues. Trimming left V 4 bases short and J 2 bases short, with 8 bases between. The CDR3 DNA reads TGTGCCACCAGTGAACGGACCCGCAATCAGCCCCAGCATTTT. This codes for CATSERTRNQPQHF.

The CDR3 coding sequence is TGTGCCAGCAGCCAATTAGCGGGGCCCGGGGAGACCCAGTACTTC. This encodes CASSQLAGPGETQYF. The rearrangement links TRBV3-1 (or the pseudogene TRBV3-2) to TRBJ2-5, with 8 bases that match TRBD2. After removal of 2 bases from V and 5 bases from J, the junction contained 7 bases not matched to a gene. CDR3 size: 15 residues. The germline gives CDR1 LGHDT, CDR2 YNNKEL (reference sequence).

CDR3 in amino acids: CASTRDRENNQPQHF. The CDR3 coding sequence is TGTGCCAGTACCCGGGACAGGGAGAACAATCAGCCCCAGCATTTT. The V call is TRBV19, the J call TRBJ1-5; TRBD1 aligns across 9 bases. The germline gives CDR1 LNHDA, CDR2 SQIVND (reference sequence). V dropped 7 bases and J dropped 3; count of bases not matched to a gene: 7. This CDR3 contains 15 residues.

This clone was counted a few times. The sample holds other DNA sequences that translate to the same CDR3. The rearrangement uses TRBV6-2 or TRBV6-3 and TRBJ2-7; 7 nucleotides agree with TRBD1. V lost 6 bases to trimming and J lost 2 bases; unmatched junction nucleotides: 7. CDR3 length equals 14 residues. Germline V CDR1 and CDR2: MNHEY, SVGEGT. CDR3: CASSLDRVTYEQYF. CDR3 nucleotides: TGTGCCAGCAGCCTTGACAGGGTTACCTACGAGCAGTACTTC.

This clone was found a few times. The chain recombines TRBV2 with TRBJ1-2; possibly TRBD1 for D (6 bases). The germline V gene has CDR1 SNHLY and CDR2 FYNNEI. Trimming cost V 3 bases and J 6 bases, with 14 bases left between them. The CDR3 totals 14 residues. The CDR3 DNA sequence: TGTGCCAGCAGTGACGGGGGGCTAGGAGATGGCTACACCTTC. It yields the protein CASSDGGLGDGYTF.

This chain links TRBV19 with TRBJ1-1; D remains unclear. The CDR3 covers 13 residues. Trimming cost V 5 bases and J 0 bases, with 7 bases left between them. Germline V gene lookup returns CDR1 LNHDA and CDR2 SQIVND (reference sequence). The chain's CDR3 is CASSSIMNTEAFF. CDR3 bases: TGTGCCAGTAGTTCAATTATGAACACTGAAGCTTTCTTT.

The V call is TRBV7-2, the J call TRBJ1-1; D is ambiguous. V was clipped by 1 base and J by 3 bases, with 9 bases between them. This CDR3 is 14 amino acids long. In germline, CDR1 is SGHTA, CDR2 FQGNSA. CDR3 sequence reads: CASSLDPEYTEAFF. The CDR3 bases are TGTGCCAGCAGCTTAGACCCGGAGTACACTGAAGCTTTCTTT.

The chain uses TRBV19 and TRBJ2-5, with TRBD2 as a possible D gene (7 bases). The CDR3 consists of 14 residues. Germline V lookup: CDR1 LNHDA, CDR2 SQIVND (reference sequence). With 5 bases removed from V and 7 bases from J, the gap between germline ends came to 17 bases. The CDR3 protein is CASSLRGGRGTQYF. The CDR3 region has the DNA TGTGCCAGTAGTCTCAGGGGAGGGCGGGGGACCCAGTACTTC.

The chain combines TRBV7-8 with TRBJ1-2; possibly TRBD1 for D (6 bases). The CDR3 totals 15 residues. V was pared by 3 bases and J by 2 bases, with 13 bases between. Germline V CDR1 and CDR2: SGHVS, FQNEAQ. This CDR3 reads CASSLGLGANYGYTF. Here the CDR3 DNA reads TGTGCCAGCAGCTTGGGTCTGGGGGCGAACTATGGCTACACCTTC.

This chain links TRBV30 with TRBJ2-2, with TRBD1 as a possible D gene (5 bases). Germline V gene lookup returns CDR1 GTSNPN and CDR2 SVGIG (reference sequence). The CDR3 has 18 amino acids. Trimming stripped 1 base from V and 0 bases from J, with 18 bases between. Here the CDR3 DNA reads TGTGCCTGGAGTGCCCACCCCAGGGAACCCTCGAACACCGGGGAGCTGTTTTTT. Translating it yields CAWSAHPREPSNTGELFF.

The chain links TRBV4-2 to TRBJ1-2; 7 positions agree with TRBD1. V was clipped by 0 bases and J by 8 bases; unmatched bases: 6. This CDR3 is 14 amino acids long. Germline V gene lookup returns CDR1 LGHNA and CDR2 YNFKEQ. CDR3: CASSQDPGGRGYTF. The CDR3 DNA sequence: TGTGCCAGCAGCCAAGATCCAGGGGGTCGGGGCTACACCTTC.

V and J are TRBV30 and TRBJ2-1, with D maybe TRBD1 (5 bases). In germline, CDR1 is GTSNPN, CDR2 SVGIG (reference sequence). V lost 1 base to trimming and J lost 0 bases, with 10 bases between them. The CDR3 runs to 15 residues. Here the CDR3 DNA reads TGTGCCTGGAGTGCTGCACAGGACTCCTACAATGAGCAGTTCTTC. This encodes CAWSAAQDSYNEQFF.

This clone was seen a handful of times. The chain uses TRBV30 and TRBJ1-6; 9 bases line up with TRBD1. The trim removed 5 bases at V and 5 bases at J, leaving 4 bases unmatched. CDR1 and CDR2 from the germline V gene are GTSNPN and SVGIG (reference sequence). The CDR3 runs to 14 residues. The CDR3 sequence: CAWGRQGDNSPLHF. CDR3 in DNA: TGTGCCTGGGGTAGACAGGGGGATAATTCACCCCTCCACTTT. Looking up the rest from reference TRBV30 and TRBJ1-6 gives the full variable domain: SQTIHQWPATLVQPVGSPLSLECTVEGTSNPNLYWYRQAAGRGLQLLFYSVGIGQISSEVPQNLSASRPQDRQFILSSKKLLLSDSGFYLCAWGRQGDNSPLHFGNGTRLTVT.

The CDR3 protein is CASSVILGTAEAFF. The DNA for the CDR3 is TGTGCCAGCAGCGTAATCCTGGGTACGGCTGAAGCTTTCTTT. J is TRBJ1-1 and V is TRBV9; D is unclear. Germline-derived CDR1 and CDR2 are SGDLS and YYNGEE. There are 14 residues in the CDR3. V was trimmed by 1 base and J by 6 bases, leaving 13 bases between them.

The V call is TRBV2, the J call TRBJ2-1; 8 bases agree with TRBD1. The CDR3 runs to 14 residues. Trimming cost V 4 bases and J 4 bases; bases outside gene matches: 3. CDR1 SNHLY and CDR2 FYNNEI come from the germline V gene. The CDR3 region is CASSGQGPYNEQFF. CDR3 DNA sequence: TGTGCCAGCAGTGGACAGGGGCCATACAATGAGCAGTTCTTC.

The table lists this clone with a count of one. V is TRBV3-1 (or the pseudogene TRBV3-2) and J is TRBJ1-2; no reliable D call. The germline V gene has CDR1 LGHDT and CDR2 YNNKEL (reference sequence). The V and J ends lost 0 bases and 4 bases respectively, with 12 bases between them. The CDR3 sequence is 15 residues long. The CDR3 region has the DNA TGTGCCAGCAGCCAAGATTCTTCGGGCAGCTATGGCTACACCTTC. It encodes CASSQDSSGSYGYTF.

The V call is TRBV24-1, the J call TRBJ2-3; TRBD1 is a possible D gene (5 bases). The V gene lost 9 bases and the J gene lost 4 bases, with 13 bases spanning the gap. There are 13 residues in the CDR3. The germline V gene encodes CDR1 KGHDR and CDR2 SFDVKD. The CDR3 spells CATSLGLADTQYF. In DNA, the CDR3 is TGTGCCACCTCCCTGGGGCTCGCAGATACGCAGTATTTT.

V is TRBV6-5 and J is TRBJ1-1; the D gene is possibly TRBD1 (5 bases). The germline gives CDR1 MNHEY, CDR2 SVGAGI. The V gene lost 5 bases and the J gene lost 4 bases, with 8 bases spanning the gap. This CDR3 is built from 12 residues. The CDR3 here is CASSTGPTEAFF. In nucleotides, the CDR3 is TGTGCCAGCAGTACAGGTCCCACTGAAGCTTTCTTT.

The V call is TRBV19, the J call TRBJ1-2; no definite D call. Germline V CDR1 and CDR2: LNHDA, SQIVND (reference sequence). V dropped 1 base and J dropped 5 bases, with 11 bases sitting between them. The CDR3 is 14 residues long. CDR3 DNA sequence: TGTGCCAGTAGTATAGGTAGTGGGGATTATGGCTACACCTTC. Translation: CASSIGSGDYGYTF. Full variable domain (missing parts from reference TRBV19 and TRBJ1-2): DGGITQSPKYLFRKEGQNVTLSCEQNLNHDAMYWYRQDPGQGLRLIYYSQIVNDFQKGDIAEGYSVSREKKESFPLTVTSAQKNPTAFYLCASSIGSGDYGYTFGSGTRLTVV.